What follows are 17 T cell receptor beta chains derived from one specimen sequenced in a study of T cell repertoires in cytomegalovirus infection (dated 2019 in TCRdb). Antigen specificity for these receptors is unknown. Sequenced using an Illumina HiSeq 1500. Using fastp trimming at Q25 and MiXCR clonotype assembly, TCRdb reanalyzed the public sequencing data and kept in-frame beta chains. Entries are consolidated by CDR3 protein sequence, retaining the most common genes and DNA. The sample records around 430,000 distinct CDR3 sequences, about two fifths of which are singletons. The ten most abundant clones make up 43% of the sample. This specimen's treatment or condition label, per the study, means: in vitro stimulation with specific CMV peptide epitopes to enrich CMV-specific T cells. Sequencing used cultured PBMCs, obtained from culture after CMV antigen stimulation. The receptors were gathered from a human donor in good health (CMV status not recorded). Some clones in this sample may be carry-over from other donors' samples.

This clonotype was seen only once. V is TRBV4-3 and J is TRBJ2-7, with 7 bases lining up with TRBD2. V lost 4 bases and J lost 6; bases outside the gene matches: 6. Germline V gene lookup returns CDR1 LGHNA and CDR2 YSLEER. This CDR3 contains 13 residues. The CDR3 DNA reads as TGCGCCAGCAGCCTCTGGGAGGGAACCGAGCAGTACTTC. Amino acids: CASSLWEGTEQYF.

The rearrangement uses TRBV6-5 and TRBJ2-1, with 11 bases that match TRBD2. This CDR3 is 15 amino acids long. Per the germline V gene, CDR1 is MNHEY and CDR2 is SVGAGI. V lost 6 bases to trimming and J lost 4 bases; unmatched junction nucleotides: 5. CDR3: CASRTTSGRYNEQFF. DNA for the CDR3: TGTGCCAGCAGAACTACTAGCGGGAGATACAATGAGCAGTTCTTC.

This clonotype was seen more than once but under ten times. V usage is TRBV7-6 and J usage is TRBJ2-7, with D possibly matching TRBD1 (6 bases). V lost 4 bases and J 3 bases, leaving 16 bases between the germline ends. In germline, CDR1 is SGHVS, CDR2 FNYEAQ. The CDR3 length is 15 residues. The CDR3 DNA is TGTGCCAGCAGCTCGGGACACCCAGGGCACTACGAGCAGTACTTC. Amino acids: CASSSGHPGHYEQYF.

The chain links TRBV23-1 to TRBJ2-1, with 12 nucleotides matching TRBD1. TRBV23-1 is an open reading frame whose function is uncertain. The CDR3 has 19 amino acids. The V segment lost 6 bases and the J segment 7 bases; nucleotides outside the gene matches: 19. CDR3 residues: CASSYLQWGTGGVKNEQFF. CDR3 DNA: TGCGCCAGCAGCTATCTCCAATGGGGGACAGGGGGCGTAAAAAATGAGCAGTTCTTC.

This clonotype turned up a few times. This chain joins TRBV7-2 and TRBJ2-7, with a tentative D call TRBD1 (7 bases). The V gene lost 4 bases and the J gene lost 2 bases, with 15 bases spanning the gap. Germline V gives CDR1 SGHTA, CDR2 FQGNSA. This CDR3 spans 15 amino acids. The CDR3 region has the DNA TGTGCCAGCAGCTCAGGGGGGTTCCCTACCTACGAGCAGTACTTC. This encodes CASSSGGFPTYEQYF.

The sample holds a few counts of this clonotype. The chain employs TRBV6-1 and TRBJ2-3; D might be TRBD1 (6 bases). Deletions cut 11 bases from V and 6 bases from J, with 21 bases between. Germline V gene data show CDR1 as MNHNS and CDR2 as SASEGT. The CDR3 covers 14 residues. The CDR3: CASARGSLGDTQYF. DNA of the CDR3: TGTGCCTCGGCCAGGGGTTCTCTCGGGGATACGCAGTATTTT.

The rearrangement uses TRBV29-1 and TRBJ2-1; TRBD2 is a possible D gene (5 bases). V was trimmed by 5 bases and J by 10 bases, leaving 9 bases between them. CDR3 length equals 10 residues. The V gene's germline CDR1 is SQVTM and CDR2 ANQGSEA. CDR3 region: CSVRSGEQFF. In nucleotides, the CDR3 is TGCAGCGTTAGGTCGGGGGAGCAGTTCTTC.

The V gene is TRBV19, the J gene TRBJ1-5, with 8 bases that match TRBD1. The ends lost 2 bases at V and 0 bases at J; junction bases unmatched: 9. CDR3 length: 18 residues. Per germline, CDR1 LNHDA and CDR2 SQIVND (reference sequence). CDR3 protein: CASSIPTGTGHSNQPQHF. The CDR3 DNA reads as TGTGCCAGTAGTATACCTACCGGGACAGGCCATAGCAATCAGCCCCAGCATTTT.

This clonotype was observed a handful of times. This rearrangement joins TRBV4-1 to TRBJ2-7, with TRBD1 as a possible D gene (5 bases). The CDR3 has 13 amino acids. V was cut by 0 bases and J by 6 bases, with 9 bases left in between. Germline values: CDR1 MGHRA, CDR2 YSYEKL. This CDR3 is CASSQETGSEQYF. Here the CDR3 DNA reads TGCGCCAGCAGCCAAGAAACAGGATCCGAGCAGTACTTC.

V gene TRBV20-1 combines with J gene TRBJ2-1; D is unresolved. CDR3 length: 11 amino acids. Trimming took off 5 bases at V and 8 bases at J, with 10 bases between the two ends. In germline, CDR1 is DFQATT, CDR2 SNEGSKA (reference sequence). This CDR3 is CSAGLGDEQFF. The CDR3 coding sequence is TGCAGTGCTGGCCTAGGTGATGAGCAGTTCTTC.

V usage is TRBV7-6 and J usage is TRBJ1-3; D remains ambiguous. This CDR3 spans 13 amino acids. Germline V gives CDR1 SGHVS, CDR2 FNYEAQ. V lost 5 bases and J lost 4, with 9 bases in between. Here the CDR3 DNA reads TGTGCCAGCAGCGGGCTAACCGGAAACACCATATATTTT. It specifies CASSGLTGNTIYF.

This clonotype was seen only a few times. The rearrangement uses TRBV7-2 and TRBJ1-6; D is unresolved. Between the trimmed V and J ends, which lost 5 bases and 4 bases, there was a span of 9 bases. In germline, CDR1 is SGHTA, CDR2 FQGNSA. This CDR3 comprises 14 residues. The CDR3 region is CASSAPGYNSPLHF. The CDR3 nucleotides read TGTGCCAGCAGCGCCCCTGGATATAATTCACCCCTCCACTTT.

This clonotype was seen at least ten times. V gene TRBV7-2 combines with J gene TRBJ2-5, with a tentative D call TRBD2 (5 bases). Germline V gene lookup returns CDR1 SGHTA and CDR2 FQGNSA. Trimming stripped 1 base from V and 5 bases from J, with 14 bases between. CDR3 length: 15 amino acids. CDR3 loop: CASSLVRGLPETQYF. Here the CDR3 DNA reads TGTGCCAGCAGCTTAGTACGCGGGCTACCGGAGACCCAGTACTTC.

CDR3 nucleotide sequence: TGCAGTCCTGTCAGGGCCAACTTGGGGGATGAGCAGTTCTTC. This gives the protein CSPVRANLGDEQFF. The chain links TRBV20-1 to TRBJ2-1, with D tentatively TRBD1 or TRBD2 (5 bases each). Germline CDR1 is DFQATT and CDR2 is SNEGSKA (reference sequence). This CDR3 has 14 residues. V lost 8 bases, J lost 8 bases, and 22 bases lay in between.

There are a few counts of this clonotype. DNA for the CDR3: TGTGCCAGCAGCTTGGAGGGGACTAGGGGAGATACGCAGTATTTT. It encodes CASSLEGTRGDTQYF. This chain connects TRBV5-4 to TRBJ2-3; 8 bases line up with TRBD2. The CDR3 is made up of 15 amino acids. CDR1 and CDR2 (germline): SGHNT, YYREEE (reference sequence). Unmatched junction bases numbered 5, after V lost 0 bases and J lost 5 bases.

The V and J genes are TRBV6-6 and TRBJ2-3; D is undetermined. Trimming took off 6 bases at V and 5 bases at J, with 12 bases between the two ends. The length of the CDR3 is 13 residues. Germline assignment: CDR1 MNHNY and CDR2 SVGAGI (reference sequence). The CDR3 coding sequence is TGTGCCAGCAGGGCGGCGTCCCAAGATACGCAGTATTTT. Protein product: CASRAASQDTQYF.

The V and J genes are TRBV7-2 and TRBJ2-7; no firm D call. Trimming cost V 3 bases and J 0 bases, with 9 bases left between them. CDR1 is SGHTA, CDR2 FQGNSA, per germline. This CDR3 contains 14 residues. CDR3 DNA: TGTGCCAGCAGCTTGACCGGACGCTCCTACGAGCAGTACTTC. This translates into CASSLTGRSYEQYF.